These T cell receptor beta chains were read from a single sample in a study of control samples from healthy donors and cancer patients. Only in-frame clones appear in the TCRdb table, and some are missing; sequencing was by immunoSEQ multiplex PCR. Found here are about 130,000 clones, just under 95% of them singletons; the top ten hold more than 13%. What was sequenced was PBMCs. The receptors come from a man aged 55 to 70 with colorectal cancer. Each CDR3 is given with its conserved first and last residue. A D gene is named only where the DNA matches it firmly. Clone size is given for some rows only: seen once, a few or many times, or a class if the clone is expanded.

D	J	V	size	DNA	CDR3
TRBD1	TRBJ1-1	TRBV7-2	few	TGTGCCAGCACCTATCTTAGGGACAGAGCTTTCTTT	CASTYLRDRAFF
.	TRBJ2-5	TRBV10-1	.	TGCGCCAGCAGTGAATTTTTAGGTCAGGGTCAAGAGACCCAGTACTTC	CASSEFLGQGQETQYF
.	TRBJ1-2	TRBV29-1	.	TGCAGCGTTGAAAGGAGGGTTTCGGGCTATGGCTACACCTTC	CSVERRVSGYGYTF
TRBD1	TRBJ2-6	TRBV7-9	.	TGTGCCAGCAGCTTAAGCAGGACAGGTAAAACCAACGTCCTGACTTTC	CASSLSRTGKTNVLTF
.	TRBJ1-5	TRBV30	.	TGTGCCTGGAGTCGGGGAGCAGCTCAGCCCCAGCATTTT	CAWSRGAAQPQHF
.	TRBJ2-3	TRBV21-1	.	TGTGCCAGCAGCACCAAGAGGGGGGGAAGACAGGGACCAGATACGCAGTATTTT	CASSTKRGGRQGPDTQYF
.	TRBJ2-3	TRBV7-9	.	TGTGCCAGCAGCCTCGGGGTGGGCACAGATACGCAGTATTTT	CASSLGVGTDTQYF
.	TRBJ2-2	TRBV7-2	.	TGTGCTAGCAGCTTAAGGCGGACCACCGGGGAGCTGTTTTTT	CASSLRRTTGELFF
.	TRBJ1-2	TRBV12-3/TRBV12-4	.	TGTGCCAGCAGGCCCCGTTCGTTTGGTGGCTACACCTTC	CASRPRSFGGYTF
TRBD1	TRBJ1-1	TRBV28	.	TGTGCCAGCAGTTCGACAGGGCTGAACACTGAAGCTTTCTTT	CASSSTGLNTEAFF
.	TRBJ2-3	TRBV6-5	.	TGTGCCAGCAGGTCAGGACAGAAGATCACGCAGTATTTT	CASRSGQKITQYF
.	TRBJ2-5	TRBV13	.	TGTGCCAGCAGCCACCGGTACAGGGGGGGTCAGGAGACCCAGTACTTC	CASSHRYRGGQETQYF
.	TRBJ1-1	TRBV3-1/TRBV3-2	.	TGTGCCAGCAGCCAGTCGGTAAACACTGAAGCTTTCTTT	CASSQSVNTEAFF
.	TRBJ1-6	TRBV11-2	once	TGTGCCAGCAACTTCGGGACGGCCGGGTCACCCCTCCACTTT	CASNFGTAGSPLHF
.	TRBJ1-1	TRBV3-1/TRBV3-2	.	TGTGCCAGCAGCCACCAGCGTGAAGCTTTCTTT	CASSHQREAFF
TRBD2	TRBJ2-7	TRBV2	.	TGTGCCAGCAGTCGACTAGCGGGGGAAACCTACGAGCAGTACTTC	CASSRLAGETYEQYF
.	TRBJ1-6	TRBV5-1	.	TGCGCCAGCAGCTTGGAAGTGGCAGGTAGCTCCTATAATTCACCCCTCCACTTT	CASSLEVAGSSYNSPLHF
.	TRBJ2-6	TRBV3-1/TRBV3-2	.	TGTGCCAGCAGCCAGACAGTCTCTGGGGCCAACGTCCTGACTTTC	CASSQTVSGANVLTF
.	TRBJ1-1	TRBV14	.	TGTGCCAGCAGCCAAGATCCAAACACTGAAGCTTTCTTT	CASSQDPNTEAFF
TRBD1	TRBJ1-1	TRBV24-1	.	TGTGCCACCAGTGATAACCGGGACAGGCACACTGAAGCTTTCTTT	CATSDNRDRHTEAFF
.	TRBJ2-5	TRBV5-1	.	TGCGCCAGCAGCTTGGGGCAGTCCCAAGAGACCCAGTACTTC	CASSLGQSQETQYF
.	TRBJ1-2	TRBV6-5	.	TGTGCCAGCCGCGCTAACTATGGCTACACCTTC	CASRANYGYTF
TRBD1	TRBJ1-2	TRBV24-1	once	TGTGCCACCAGTGCCGTCGACAGGGACTATGGCTACACCTTC	CATSAVDRDYGYTF
.	TRBJ1-6	TRBV2	.	TGTGCCAGCAGGCGAGGAGGGAGACGGGGTTCACCCCTCCACTTT	CASRRGGRRGSPLHF
TRBD2	TRBJ2-7	TRBV11-2	once	TGTGCCAGCAGCTTCGGGGGGGACTCCTACGAGCAGTACTTC	CASSFGGDSYEQYF
TRBD2	TRBJ2-1	TRBV9	.	TGTGCCAGCAGCGTGTCGCGGGGGTCCTACAATGAGCAGTTCTTC	CASSVSRGSYNEQFF
.	TRBJ1-1	TRBV18	.	TGTGCCAGCTCACCAGGGGTGGGGGACACTGAAGCTTTCTTT	CASSPGVGDTEAFF
.	TRBJ1-1	TRBV29-1	.	TGCAGCGTTGCAGAGTACGTAGGAGACACTGAAGCTTTCTTT	CSVAEYVGDTEAFF
TRBD1	TRBJ1-1	TRBV3-1/TRBV3-2	.	TGTGCCAGCAGCCAGACAGGGCTCGGTGCTTTCTTT	CASSQTGLGAFF
.	TRBJ1-6	TRBV6-6	.	TGTGCCAGCAGTCCGGACGGCTTGGCCCTCCACTTT	CASSPDGLALHF
.	TRBJ2-7	TRBV4-3	.	TGCGCCAGCAGCCTTAGGACCGGATCCTACGAGCAGTACTTC	CASSLRTGSYEQYF
.	TRBJ1-4	TRBV4-1	.	TGCGCCAGCAGCCAGGCAGGGTTTGAAAAACTGTTTTTT	CASSQAGFEKLFF
TRBD1	TRBJ1-6	TRBV6-5	.	TGTGCCAGCAGGGATACAGGGGTCAAAGGATCACCCCTCCACTTT	CASRDTGVKGSPLHF
TRBD1	TRBJ2-3	TRBV9	.	TGTGCCAGCAGCGTTCTACAGGGGGGAGGAGATACGCAGTATTTT	CASSVLQGGGDTQYF
.	TRBJ1-6	TRBV7-6	.	TGTGCCAGCAGCAAACAGGGCCCCGGGGCTGGTTCACCCCTCCACTTT	CASSKQGPGAGSPLHF
.	TRBJ1-1	TRBV7-2	.	TGTGCCAGCAGCTTCTCCGAGAACACTGAAGCTTTCTTT	CASSFSENTEAFF
TRBD1	TRBJ2-7	TRBV18	once	TGTGCCAGCTCACCAGGGACAGGGCTCCACGAGCAGTACTTC	CASSPGTGLHEQYF
TRBD1	TRBJ1-1	TRBV19	.	TGTGCCAGTAGTATTCGCGGACAGGGGGCCCCTGAAGCTTTCTTT	CASSIRGQGAPEAFF
TRBD1	TRBJ2-5	TRBV3-1/TRBV3-2	.	TGTGCCAGCAGCCAAGATTCCAGGGGGGAGACCCAGTACTTC	CASSQDSRGETQYF
.	TRBJ1-2	TRBV6-1	.	TGTGCCAGCAGTTTGGGCAGGGTCAACTATGGCTACACCTTC	CASSLGRVNYGYTF